This T cell receptor (beta chain) was sequenced during a study of shared clonotypes between healthy human individuals. General study points: Sequencing depth was expected to influence donor clonotype sharing. Against clonotypes common to all four donors, non-shared ones had lower generation probabilities.

As to this clone: What it binds is not known.

Here immunoSEQ multiplex PCR was the method, and the copy in TCRdb shows in-frame clones only, minus some. The repertoire holds around 700,000 clones, with about 74% as singletons. The CDR3 is made up of 12 amino acids. Trimming cost V 2 bases and J 2 bases, with 4 bases left between them. Per the germline V gene, CDR1 is SQVTM and CDR2 is ANQGSEA. The sequenced sample consisted of memory CD4+ T cells sorted from blood. The subset was: CD45RA-negative fraction. The rearrangement links TRBV29-1 to TRBJ2-1, with D unclear. This clonotype originated in a woman younger than 45 in good health. The CDR3 DNA reads as TGCAGCGTTGAACCGGCCTACAATGAGCAGTTCTTC. The encoded protein is CSVEPAYNEQFF.